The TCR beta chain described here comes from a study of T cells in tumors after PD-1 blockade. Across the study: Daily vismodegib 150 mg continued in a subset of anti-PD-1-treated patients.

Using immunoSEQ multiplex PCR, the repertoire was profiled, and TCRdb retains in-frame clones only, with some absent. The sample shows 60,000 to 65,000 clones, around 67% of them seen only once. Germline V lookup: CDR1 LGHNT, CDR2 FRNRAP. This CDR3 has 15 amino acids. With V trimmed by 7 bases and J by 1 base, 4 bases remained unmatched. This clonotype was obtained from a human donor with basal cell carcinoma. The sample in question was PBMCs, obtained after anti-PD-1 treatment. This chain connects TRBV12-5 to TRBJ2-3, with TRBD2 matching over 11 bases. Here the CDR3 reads CASAQTSGGTDTQYF. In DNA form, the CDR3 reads TGTGCTAGTGCCCAGACTAGCGGGGGCACAGATACGCAGTATTTT.